The rows below give T cell receptor beta chains drawn from one sample of a study of control samples from healthy donors and cancer patients. The protocol was immunoSEQ multiplex PCR, while the TCRdb copy is restricted to in-frame clones and leaves out a portion. The sample lists around 100,000 clones, 88% occurring once. The sequencing input was blood. Every receptor here comes from a woman aged 70 to 79 in good health. Both conserved end residues are trimmed from each CDR3.

V	J	CDR3
TRBV10-3	TRBJ2-1	AISAGGFSYNEQF
TRBV3-1/TRBV3-2	TRBJ1-1	ASSLTGGDTEAF
TRBV14	TRBJ2-1	ASSHWTNPYNEQF
TRBV3-1/TRBV3-2	TRBJ2-2	ASSLGPVTGELF
TRBV20-1	TRBJ1-2	SARPPNGYT
TRBV12-3/TRBV12-4	TRBJ2-3	ASSSGDTQY
TRBV30	TRBJ1-1	AWSVNWGGKAEAF
TRBV6-5	TRBJ1-4	ASSYSQRGGEKLF
TRBV3-1/TRBV3-2	TRBJ1-1	ASSPKTLNTEAF
TRBV5-1	TRBJ2-2	ASSSDGSNTGELF
TRBV11-2	TRBJ2-2	ASSFGTSSGELF
TRBV12-3/TRBV12-4	TRBJ2-5	ASGTGKETQY
TRBV6-5	TRBJ2-7	ATGGDYEQY
TRBV3-1/TRBV3-2	TRBJ2-5	ASSRPLGGTQY
TRBV2	TRBJ1-2	ASTTAPGPNGYT
TRBV18	TRBJ1-1	ASSPSTGGTEAF
TRBV5-4	TRBJ1-1	ASTLKGATEAF
TRBV6-1	TRBJ1-2	ASSETGRDGYT
TRBV7-9	TRBJ1-3	ASSLANSGNTIY
TRBV7-9	TRBJ2-1	ASSLRRGTYNEQF
TRBV3-1/TRBV3-2	TRBJ2-7	ASSQGLAGVIEQY
TRBV18	TRBJ2-5	ASSPRQGETQY
TRBV30	TRBJ2-7	AWSSSTNRVPYEQY
TRBV3-1/TRBV3-2	TRBJ1-1	ASSLSTEAF
TRBV9	TRBJ2-5	ASSALGRGGLGEETQY
TRBV30	TRBJ1-4	AWSAGTLGDEKLF
TRBV6-5	TRBJ1-1	ASSAGTANTEAF
TRBV11-2	TRBJ2-7	ASSLDNPRRYEQY
TRBV7-9	TRBJ2-1	ASSLLSYSNEQF